The entry below gives a single T cell receptor (beta chain) sequence along with its context. Under the authors' procedure: Amplification with reference gene primers provided the estimates of nucleated cell counts. Repertoires were generated with immunoSEQ multiplex PCR, while TCRdb's copy carries only in-frame clones and drops some. For V, J and clone size, that table is used; D and trimming come from the DNA. The sample holds about 160,000 clones, 90% to 95% seen once. This sample is drawn from a study of blood T cell repertoires in COVID-19. Looking at the study overall: Samples of COVID-19 (acute and convalescent) were obtained from the United States, Italy and Spain. Sources were T cells, B-cell-depleted T cells, or PBMCs; the material itself was cDNA or gDNA.

Deletions cut 1 base from V and 0 bases from J, with 9 bases between. This CDR3 region has 15 residues. Per germline, CDR1 SGHDN and CDR2 FVKESK. The chain uses TRBV14 and TRBJ1-1; D may be TRBD1 (5 bases). Sequenced input: peripheral blood. The receptor was derived from a woman in her fifties or sixties with acute or convalescent COVID-19. The CDR3 loop is CASSQVMTVNTEAFF. In DNA, the CDR3 is TGTGCCAGCAGCCAAGTCATGACAGTGAACACTGAAGCTTTCTTT.